This paragraph reports one T cell receptor (beta chain). Its antigen is not known. The data are from a study of Tregs in tolerant kidney transplant recipients. Thawed PBMCs were FACS-sorted into unstimulated CD4+CD25+CD127- regulatory T cells, CD4+CD25- non-regulatory cells, CD4 and CD8 cells. Clones were sequenced by immunoSEQ multiplex PCR, and TCRdb holds only the in-frame ones, with some missing. The data show 240,000 or so clones, with around 82% seen just once and under 0.65% held by the top ten. Findings and limits, study-wide: Biological reproducibility was not directly addressed in this study.

CDR3 length: 13 amino acids. CDR1 and CDR2 from the germline V gene are MNHNY and SVGAGI (reference sequence). Germline trimming cut 5 bases from V and 4 bases from J; bases unmatched to any gene: 3. The sequenced sample consisted of CD4+ T cells from blood. The receptor's source is a human donor in good health. The chain couples TRBV6-6 to TRBJ2-3, with 7 positions matching TRBD1. This chain's CDR3 is CASSRQGPDTQYF. CDR3 sequence (DNA): TGTGCCAGCAGTAGACAGGGACCAGATACGCAGTATTTT.